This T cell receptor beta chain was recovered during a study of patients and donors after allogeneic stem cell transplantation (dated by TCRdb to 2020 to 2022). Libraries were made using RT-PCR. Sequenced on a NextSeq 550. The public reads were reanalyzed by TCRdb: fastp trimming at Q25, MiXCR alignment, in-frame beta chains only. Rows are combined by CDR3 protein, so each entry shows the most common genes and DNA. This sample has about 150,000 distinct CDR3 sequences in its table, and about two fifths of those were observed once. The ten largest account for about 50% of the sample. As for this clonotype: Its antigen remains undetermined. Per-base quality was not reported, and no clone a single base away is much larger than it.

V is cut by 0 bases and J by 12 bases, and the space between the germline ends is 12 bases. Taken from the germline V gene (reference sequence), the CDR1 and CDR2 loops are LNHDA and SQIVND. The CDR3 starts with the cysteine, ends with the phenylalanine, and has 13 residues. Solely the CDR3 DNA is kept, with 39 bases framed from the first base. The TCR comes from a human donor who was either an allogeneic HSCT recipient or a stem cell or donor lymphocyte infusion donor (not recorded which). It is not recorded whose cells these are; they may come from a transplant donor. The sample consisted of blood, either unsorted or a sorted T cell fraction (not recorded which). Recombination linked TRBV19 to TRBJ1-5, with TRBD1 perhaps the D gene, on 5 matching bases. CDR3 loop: CASSIDRGGNQHF. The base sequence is TGTGCCAGTAGTATAGATCGTGGGGGGAACCAGCATTTT. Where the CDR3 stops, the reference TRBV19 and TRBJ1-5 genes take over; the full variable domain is DGGITQSPKYLFRKEGQNVTLSCEQNLNHDAMYWYRQDPGQGLRLIYYSQIVNDFQKGDIAEGYSVSREKKESFPLTVTSAQKNPTAFYLCASSIDRGGNQHFGDGTRLSIL.